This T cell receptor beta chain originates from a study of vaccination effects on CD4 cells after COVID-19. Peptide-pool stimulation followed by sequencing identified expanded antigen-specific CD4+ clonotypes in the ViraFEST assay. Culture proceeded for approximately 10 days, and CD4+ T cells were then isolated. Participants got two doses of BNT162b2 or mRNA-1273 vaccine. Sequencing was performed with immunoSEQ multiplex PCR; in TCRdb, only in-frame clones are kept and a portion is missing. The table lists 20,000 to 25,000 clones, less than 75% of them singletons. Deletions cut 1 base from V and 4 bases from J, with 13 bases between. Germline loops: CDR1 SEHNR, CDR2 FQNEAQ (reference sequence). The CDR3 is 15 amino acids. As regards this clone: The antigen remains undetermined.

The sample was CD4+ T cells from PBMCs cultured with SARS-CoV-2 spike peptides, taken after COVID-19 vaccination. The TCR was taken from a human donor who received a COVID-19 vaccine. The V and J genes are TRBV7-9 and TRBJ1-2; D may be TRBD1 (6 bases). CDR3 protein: CASSLGIAGAYGYTF. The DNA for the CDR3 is TGTGCCAGCAGCTTAGGGATTGCAGGGGCCTATGGCTACACCTTC. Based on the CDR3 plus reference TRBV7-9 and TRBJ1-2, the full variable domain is DTGVSQNPRHKITKRGQNVTFRCDPISEHNRLYWYRQTLGQGPEFLTYFQNEAQLEKSRLLSDRFSAERPKGSFSTLEIQRTEQGDSAMYLCASSLGIAGAYGYTFGSGTRLTVV.